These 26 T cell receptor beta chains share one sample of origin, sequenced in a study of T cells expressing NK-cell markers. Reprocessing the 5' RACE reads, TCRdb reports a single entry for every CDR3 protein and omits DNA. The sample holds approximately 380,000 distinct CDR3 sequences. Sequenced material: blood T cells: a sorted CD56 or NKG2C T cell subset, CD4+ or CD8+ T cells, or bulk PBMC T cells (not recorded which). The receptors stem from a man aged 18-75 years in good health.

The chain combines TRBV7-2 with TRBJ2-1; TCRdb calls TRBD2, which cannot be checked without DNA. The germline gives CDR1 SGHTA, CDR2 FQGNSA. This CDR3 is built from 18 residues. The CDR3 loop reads CASSLAKSPRSSYNEQFF.

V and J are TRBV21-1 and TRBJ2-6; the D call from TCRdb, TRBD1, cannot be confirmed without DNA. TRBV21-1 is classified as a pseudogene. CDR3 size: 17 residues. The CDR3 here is CASSKRGSPSGANVLTF.

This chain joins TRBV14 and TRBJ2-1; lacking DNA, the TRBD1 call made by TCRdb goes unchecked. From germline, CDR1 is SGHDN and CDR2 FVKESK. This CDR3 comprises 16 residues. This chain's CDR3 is CASSPRTGGPYNEQFF.

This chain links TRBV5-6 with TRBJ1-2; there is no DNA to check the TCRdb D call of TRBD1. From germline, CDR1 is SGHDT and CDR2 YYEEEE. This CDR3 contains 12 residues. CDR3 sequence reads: CASSTDRVVNTF.

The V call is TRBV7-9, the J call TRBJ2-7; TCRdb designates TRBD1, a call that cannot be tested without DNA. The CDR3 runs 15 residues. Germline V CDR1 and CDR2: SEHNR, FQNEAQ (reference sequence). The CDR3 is CASSPPPGQGYEQYF. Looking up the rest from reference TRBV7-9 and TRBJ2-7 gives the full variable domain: DTGVSQNPRHKITKRGQNVTFRCDPISEHNRLYWYRQTLGQGPEFLTYFQNEAQLEKSRLLSDRFSAERPKGSFSTLEIQRTEQGDSAMYLCASSPPPGQGYEQYFGPGTRLTVT.

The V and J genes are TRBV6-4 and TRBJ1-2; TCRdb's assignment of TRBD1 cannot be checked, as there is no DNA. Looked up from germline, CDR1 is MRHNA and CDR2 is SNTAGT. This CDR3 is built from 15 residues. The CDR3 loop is CASSPEGGRENGYTF.

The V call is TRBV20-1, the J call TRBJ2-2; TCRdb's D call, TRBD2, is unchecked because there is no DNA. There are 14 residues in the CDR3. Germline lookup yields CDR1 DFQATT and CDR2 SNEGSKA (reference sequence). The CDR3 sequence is CSGGGHKNTGELFF.

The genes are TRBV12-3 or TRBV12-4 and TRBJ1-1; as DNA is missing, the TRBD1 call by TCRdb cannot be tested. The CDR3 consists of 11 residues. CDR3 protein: CASSSTGKAFF.

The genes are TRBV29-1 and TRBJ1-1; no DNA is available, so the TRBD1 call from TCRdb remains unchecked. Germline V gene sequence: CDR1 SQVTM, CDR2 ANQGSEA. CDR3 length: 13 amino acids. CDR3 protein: CSAPGLGNTEAFF. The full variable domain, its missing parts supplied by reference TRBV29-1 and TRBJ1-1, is SAVISQKPSRDICQRGTSLTIQCQVDSQVTMMFWYRQQPGQSLTLIATANQGSEATYESGFVIDKFPISRPNLTFSTLTVSNMSPEDSSIYLCSAPGLGNTEAFFGQGTRLTVV.

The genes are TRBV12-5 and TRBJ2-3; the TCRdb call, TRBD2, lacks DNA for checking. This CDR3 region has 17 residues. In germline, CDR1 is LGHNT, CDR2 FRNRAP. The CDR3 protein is CASGSGLGGVSSDTQYF.

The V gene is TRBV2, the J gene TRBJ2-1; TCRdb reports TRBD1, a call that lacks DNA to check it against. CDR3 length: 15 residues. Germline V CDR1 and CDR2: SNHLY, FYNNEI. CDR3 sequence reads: CASSESGGSGNEQFF.

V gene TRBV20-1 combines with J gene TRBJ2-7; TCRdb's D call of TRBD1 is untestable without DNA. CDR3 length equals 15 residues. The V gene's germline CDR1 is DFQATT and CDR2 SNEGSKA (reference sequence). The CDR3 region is CSARDQRGLLVEQYF.

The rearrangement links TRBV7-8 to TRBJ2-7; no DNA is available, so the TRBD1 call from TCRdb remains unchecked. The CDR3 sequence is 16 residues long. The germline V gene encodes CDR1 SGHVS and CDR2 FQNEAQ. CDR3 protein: CASAPPSRGRAYEQYF.

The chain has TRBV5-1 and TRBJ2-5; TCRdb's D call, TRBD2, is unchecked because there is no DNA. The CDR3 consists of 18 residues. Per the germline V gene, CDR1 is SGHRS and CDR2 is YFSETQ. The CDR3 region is CASSLSVTASGAQETQYF.

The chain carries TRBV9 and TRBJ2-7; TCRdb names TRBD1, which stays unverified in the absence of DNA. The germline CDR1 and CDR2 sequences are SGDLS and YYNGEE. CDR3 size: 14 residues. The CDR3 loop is CASIPGGGLYEQYF.

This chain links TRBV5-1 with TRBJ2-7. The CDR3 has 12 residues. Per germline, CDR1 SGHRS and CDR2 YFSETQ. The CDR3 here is CASSGHVDEQYF. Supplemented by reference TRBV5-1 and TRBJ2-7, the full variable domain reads KAGVTQTPRYLIKTRGQQVTLSCSPISGHRSVSWYQQTPGQGLQFLFEYFSETQRNKGNFPGRFSGRQFSNSRSEMNVSTLELGDSALYLCASSGHVDEQYFGPGTRLTVT.

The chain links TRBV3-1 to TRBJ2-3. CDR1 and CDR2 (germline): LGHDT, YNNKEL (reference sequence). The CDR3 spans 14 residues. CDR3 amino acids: CASSPQHKGNTQYF.

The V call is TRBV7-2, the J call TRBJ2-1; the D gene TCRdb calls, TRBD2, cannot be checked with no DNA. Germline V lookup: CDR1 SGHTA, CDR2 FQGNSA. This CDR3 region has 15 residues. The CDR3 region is CASSGGLAGNNEQFF.

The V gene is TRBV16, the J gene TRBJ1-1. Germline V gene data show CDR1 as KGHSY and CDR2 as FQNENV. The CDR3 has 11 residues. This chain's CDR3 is CASSQSDEAFF.

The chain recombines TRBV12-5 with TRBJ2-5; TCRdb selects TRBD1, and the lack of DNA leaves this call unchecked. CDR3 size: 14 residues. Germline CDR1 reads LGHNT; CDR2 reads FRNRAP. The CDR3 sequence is CASGSWTALETQYF.

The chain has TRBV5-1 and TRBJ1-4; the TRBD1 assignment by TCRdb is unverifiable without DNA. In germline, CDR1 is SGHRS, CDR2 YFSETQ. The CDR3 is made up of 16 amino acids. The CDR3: CASSLIPGQGNEKLFF.

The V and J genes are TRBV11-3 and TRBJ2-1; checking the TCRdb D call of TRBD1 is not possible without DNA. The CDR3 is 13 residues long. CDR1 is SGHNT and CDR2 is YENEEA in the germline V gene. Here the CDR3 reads CASSTPKAGAQFF.

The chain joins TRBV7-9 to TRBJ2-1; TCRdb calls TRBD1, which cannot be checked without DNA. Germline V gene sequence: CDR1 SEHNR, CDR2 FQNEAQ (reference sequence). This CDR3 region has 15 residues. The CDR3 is CASTPTGEGYNEQFF.

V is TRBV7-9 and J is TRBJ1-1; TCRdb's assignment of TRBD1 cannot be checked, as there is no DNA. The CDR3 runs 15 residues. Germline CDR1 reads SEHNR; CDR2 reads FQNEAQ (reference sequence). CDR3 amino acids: CASSLSGGLLTEAFF.

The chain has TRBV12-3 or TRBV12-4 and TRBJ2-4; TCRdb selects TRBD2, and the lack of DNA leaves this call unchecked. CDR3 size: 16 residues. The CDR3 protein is CASSLKGRLAKNIQYF.

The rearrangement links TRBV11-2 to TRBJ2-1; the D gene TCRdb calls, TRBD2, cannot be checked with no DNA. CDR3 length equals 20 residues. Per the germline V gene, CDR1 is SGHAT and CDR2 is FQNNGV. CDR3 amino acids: CASSTPKVSQGLAGGLEQFF.